This T cell receptor beta chain appears in the sequencing data of a study of CD8 T cells in ankylosing spondylitis. Researchers built TCR beta libraries using quantitative 5'-RACE with molecular barcodes. From the 5' RACE reads, TCRdb called clonotypes with MiXCR, one entry per CDR3 protein. The table has about 150,000 distinct CDR3 sequences, 6% to 8% seen once. Trimming took off 3 bases at V and 1 base at J, with 13 bases between the two ends. In germline, CDR1 is SGHRS, CDR2 YFSETQ. This CDR3 region has 15 residues. Concerning this clonotype: Its antigen is undetermined.

Study results and limitations: For ankylosing spondylitis blood, a TCR beta motif of 7 or 8 highly homologous variants appeared characteristic.

This receptor was obtained from a female donor with ankylosing spondylitis or in good health (not recorded which). Sequenced: blood, either unsorted or a sorted T cell fraction (not recorded which). V is TRBV5-1 and J is TRBJ1-2; D is perhaps TRBD1 (6 bases). In nucleotides, the CDR3 is TGCGCCAGCAGCTCTACGGGACACCTTAACTATGGCTACACCTTC. Protein product: CASSSTGHLNYGYTF.